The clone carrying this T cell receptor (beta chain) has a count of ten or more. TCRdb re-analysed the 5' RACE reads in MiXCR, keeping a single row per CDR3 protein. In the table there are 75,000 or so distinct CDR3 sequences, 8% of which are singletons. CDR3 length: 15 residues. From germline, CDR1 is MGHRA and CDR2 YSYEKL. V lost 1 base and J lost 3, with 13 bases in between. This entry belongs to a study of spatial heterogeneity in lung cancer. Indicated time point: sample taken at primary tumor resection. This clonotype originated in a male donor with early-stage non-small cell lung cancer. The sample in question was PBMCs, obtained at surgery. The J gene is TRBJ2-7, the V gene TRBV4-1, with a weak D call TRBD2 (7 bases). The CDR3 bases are TGCGCCAGCAGCCAAGCAGCCGGGGGGCTCTACGAGCAGTACTTC. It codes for CASSQAAGGLYEQYF.